The 32 T cell receptor beta chains presented below share a single source sample, sequenced in a study of cytomegalovirus exposure and HLA in healthy donors (dated by TCRdb to about 2017). The library relied on the immunoSEQ multiplex PCR assay. For the multiplex PCR, a mixture combining 60 forward primers for TCR Vbeta segments and 13 reverse primers for TCR Jbeta segments was used. Not all clones reach the TCRdb copy of this immuneACCESS table, which keeps in-frame sequences only. Checked studies attribute under half of the gap to unresolved V genes and leave the rest unexplained. The sample data list over 150,000 clones, and over 75% of these were observed just once. More than 4% of the sample belongs to the ten largest clones. Sample: PBMCs. These receptors originate from a man between 40 and 49 years old in good health and CMV-seronegative.

J is TRBJ2-1 and V is TRBV7-3; D possibly corresponds to TRBD2 (5 bases). Germline V CDR1 and CDR2: SGHTA, FQGTGA. The CDR3 contains 13 residues. Trimming left V 3 bases short and J 7 bases short, with 10 bases between. The DNA for the CDR3 is TGTGCCAGCAGCTTTTCCGGCGGGAATGAGCAGTTCTTC. This codes for CASSFSGGNEQFF.

V and J are TRBV5-1 and TRBJ2-7; possibly TRBD1 for D (7 bases). This CDR3 spans 15 amino acids. Trimming cost V 0 bases and J 8 bases, with 18 bases left between them. Germline CDR1 SGHRS, CDR2 YFSETQ. In DNA form, the CDR3 reads TGCGCCAGCAGCTTGGCCTCGGGGCAGGGGGGAAAGCAGTACTTC. Protein sequence: CASSLASGQGGKQYF.

This clone was picked up a small number of times. The rearrangement uses TRBV18 and TRBJ1-4; 9 nucleotides match TRBD1. The CDR3 consists of 15 residues. Germline CDR1 reads KGHSH; CDR2 reads LQKENI. V lost 2 bases to trimming and J lost 6 bases; unmatched junction nucleotides: 4. The CDR3 is CASSPTRDRDEKLFF. The CDR3 bases are TGTGCCAGCTCACCAACCCGGGACAGGGATGAAAAACTGTTTTTT.

This rearrangement joins TRBV28 to TRBJ2-2; TRBD2 agrees at 10 bases. Unmatched junction bases numbered 11, after V lost 5 bases and J lost 2 bases. This CDR3 contains 18 residues. CDR1 is MDHEN, CDR2 SYDVKM, per germline. The CDR3 DNA reads TGTGCCAGCAGTCCACGAGATAGCGGGGGGTCAAACACCGGGGAGCTGTTTTTT. This sequence encodes CASSPRDSGGSNTGELFF. Together with reference TRBV28 and TRBJ2-2, the CDR3 gives the full variable domain: DVKVTQSSRYLVKRTGEKVFLECVQDMDHENMFWYRQDPGLGLRLIYFSYDVKMKEKGDIPEGYSVSREKKERFSLILESASTNQTSMYLCASSPRDSGGSNTGELFFGEGSRLTVL.

The genes are TRBV13 and TRBJ2-7; D is ambiguous. The germline V and J ends were trimmed by 4 bases and 1 base, with 11 bases remaining between them. The CDR3 has 14 residues. Germline CDR1 PRHDT, CDR2 FYEKMQ (reference sequence). CDR3 protein: CASSSRLRSYEQYF. As DNA, the CDR3 is TGTGCCAGCAGCTCTCGATTGAGGTCCTACGAGCAGTACTTC.

The chain couples TRBV30 to TRBJ2-5; 7 bases fit TRBD1. The J call may be incorrect, as the DNA end agrees better with TRBJ2-7. Germline values: CDR1 GTSNPN, CDR2 SVGIG (reference sequence). This CDR3 region has 14 residues. Written as DNA, the CDR3 is TGTGCCTGGCGGGGACAGCTTTACTCCTACGAGCAGTACTTC. The encoded protein is CAWRGQLYSYEQYF.

V and J are TRBV6-5 and TRBJ2-7; TRBD1 might be the D (6 bases). The CDR3 runs to 15 residues. V lost 4 bases and J lost 0, with 13 bases in between. The germline CDR1 and CDR2 sequences are MNHEY and SVGAGI. Written as DNA, the CDR3 is TGTGCCAGCAGTTCACAGGGAGTGAGCTCCTACGAGCAGTACTTC. It specifies CASSSQGVSSYEQYF.

The J gene is TRBJ2-2, the V gene TRBV7-9; D may be TRBD2 (6 bases). The CDR3 runs 14 residues. Germline lookup yields CDR1 SEHNR and CDR2 FQNEAQ (reference sequence). Trimming removed 5 bases from V and 6 bases from J, with 13 bases in between. The CDR3 DNA is TGTGCCAGCAGCCCGGATACTAGCTCCGGGGAGCTGTTTTTT. The encoded protein is CASSPDTSSGELFF.

The chain employs TRBV19 and TRBJ1-5; 12 bases are shared with TRBD1. CDR1 LNHDA and CDR2 SQIVND come from the germline V gene (reference sequence). V lost 4 bases to trimming and J lost 11 bases; unmatched junction nucleotides: 12. There are 16 residues in the CDR3. CDR3 sequence: CASSTLSGDRGRAQHF. Written as DNA, the CDR3 is TGTGCCAGTAGTACCCTATCGGGGGACAGGGGGCGAGCCCAGCATTTT.

The V gene is TRBV7-2, the J gene TRBJ1-6, with 8 bases lining up with TRBD1. The germline V gene has CDR1 SGHTA and CDR2 FQGNSA. With V trimmed by 5 bases and J by 9 bases, 12 bases remained unmatched. The CDR3 is 16 residues long. CDR3 in DNA: TGTGCCAGCAGCCCGGTACGAGGACAGGGTGCTTCACCCCTCCACTTT. Translated: CASSPVRGQGASPLHF.

This chain connects TRBV7-2 to TRBJ2-2; D not certain. V was cut by 1 base and J by 4 bases, with 10 bases left in between. The CDR3 runs 15 residues. Germline loops: CDR1 SGHTA, CDR2 FQGNSA. CDR3 residues: CASSLVRVATGELFF. In DNA form, the CDR3 reads TGTGCCAGCAGCTTAGTACGGGTGGCCACCGGGGAGCTGTTTTTT. The full variable domain, its missing parts supplied by reference TRBV7-2 and TRBJ2-2, is GAGVSQSPSNKVTEKGKDVELRCDPISGHTALYWYRQSLGQGLEFLIYFQGNSAPDKSGLPSDRFSAERTGGSVSTLTIQRTQQEDSAVYLCASSLVRVATGELFFGEGSRLTVL.

The rearrangement uses TRBV4-1 and TRBJ2-5, with 7 bases that match TRBD1. V trimming: 2 bases; J trimming: 0 bases; junction bases outside the gene matches: 3. The CDR3 has 15 residues. Per the germline V gene, CDR1 is MGHRA and CDR2 is YSYEKL. The CDR3 DNA is TGCGCCAGCAGCCAAAGGGGGCCCAACCAAGAGACCCAGTACTTC. This sequence encodes CASSQRGPNQETQYF.

This clone has only a few counts. The chain employs TRBV6-5 and TRBJ1-5, with D perhaps matching TRBD1 (5 bases). The germline V and J ends were trimmed by 2 bases and 7 bases, with 9 bases remaining between them. The CDR3 has 13 residues. Germline V CDR1 and CDR2: MNHEY, SVGAGI. In nucleotides, the CDR3 is TGTGCCAGCAGTTACGGGGGGAAACAGCCCCAGCATTTT. Translating it yields CASSYGGKQPQHF.

This sequence joins TRBV7-2 and TRBJ1-6; tentative D call: TRBD1 (5 bases). Deletions cut 5 bases from V and 6 bases from J, with 20 bases between. Per the germline V gene, CDR1 is SGHTA and CDR2 is FQGNSA. The CDR3 contains 17 residues. The CDR3: CASSASNWGVGNSPLHF. The CDR3 nucleotides are TGTGCCAGCAGCGCGTCCAATTGGGGGGTCGGTAATTCACCCCTCCACTTT.

This chain uses TRBV7-9 with TRBJ1-4; no definite D call. The CDR3 spans 14 residues. Germline V gene sequence: CDR1 SEHNR, CDR2 FQNEAQ (reference sequence). V gave up 8 bases and J gave up 0 bases, with 10 bases separating them. The CDR3 region has the DNA TGTGCCAGCGGCCTAGCCGCAACTAATGAAAAACTGTTTTTT. Translated, it gives CASGLAATNEKLFF.

The chain recombines TRBV30 with TRBJ1-3, with TRBD1 as a possible D gene (6 bases). V lost 7 bases, J lost 2 bases, and 9 bases lay in between. This CDR3 contains 12 residues. Germline V gives CDR1 GTSNPN, CDR2 SVGIG (reference sequence). This CDR3 reads CAFRGPGNTIYF. CDR3 bases: TGTGCCTTCAGGGGTCCTGGAAACACCATATATTTT.

This clone has just one count. The V and J genes are TRBV6-5 and TRBJ2-3, with D uncertain. Germline CDR1 and CDR2: MNHEY and SVGAGI. Trimming stripped 5 bases from V and 1 base from J, with 4 bases between. CDR3 length: 12 amino acids. CDR3 DNA: TGTGCCAGCAGTACAGGCACAGATACGCAGTATTTT. The encoded protein is CASSTGTDTQYF.

The V gene is TRBV5-1, the J gene TRBJ2-3; 7 nucleotides match TRBD1. Germline CDR1 reads SGHRS; CDR2 reads YFSETQ. CDR3 size: 16 residues. V was pared by 0 bases and J by 5 bases, with 9 bases of the junction left unmatched. The CDR3 DNA is TGCGCCAGCAGCTTGGAAGAGGTGACAGGGCTAGATACGCAGTATTTT. Amino acid sequence: CASSLEEVTGLDTQYF.

V gene TRBV28 combines with J gene TRBJ1-4, with TRBD1 matching over 10 bases. V was pared by 7 bases and J by 2 bases, with 10 bases of the junction left unmatched. Germline values: CDR1 MDHEN, CDR2 SYDVKM. CDR3 size: 17 residues. The CDR3 here is CASMIETGGMTNEKLFF. CDR3 sequence (DNA): TGTGCCAGCATGATAGAGACAGGGGGCATGACTAATGAAAAACTGTTTTTT.

The V gene is TRBV5-1, the J gene TRBJ2-1; D might be TRBD1 (7 bases). V lost 3 bases and J lost 4, with 20 bases in between. CDR1 and CDR2 from the germline V gene are SGHRS and YFSETQ. CDR3 size: 17 residues. CDR3 nucleotide sequence: TGCGCCAGCAGCTCGAGGCAGAGACAGGGACTTTACAATGAGCAGTTCTTC. Its protein product is CASSSRQRQGLYNEQFF.

The count of this clone is one. The rearrangement links TRBV7-2 to TRBJ2-7; TRBD1 is a possible D gene (6 bases). The CDR3 totals 15 residues. Per the germline V gene, CDR1 is SGHTA and CDR2 is FQGNSA. Trimming removed 1 base at V and 2 bases at J, with 12 bases between. The CDR3 loop is CASSLESGTTYEQYF. The CDR3 region has the DNA TGTGCCAGCAGCTTAGAGTCAGGGACAACCTACGAGCAGTACTTC. Full variable domain (remainder filled in from reference TRBV7-2 and TRBJ2-7): GAGVSQSPSNKVTEKGKDVELRCDPISGHTALYWYRQSLGQGLEFLIYFQGNSAPDKSGLPSDRFSAERTGGSVSTLTIQRTQQEDSAVYLCASSLESGTTYEQYFGPGTRLTVT.

This clone occurred a few times. The V gene is TRBV6-5, the J gene TRBJ2-5; 7 bases agree with TRBD1. Germline CDR1 is MNHEY and CDR2 is SVGAGI. Trimming at V came to 5 bases and at J to 2 bases, leaving 8 bases not matched to a gene. CDR3 size: 15 residues. The CDR3 here is CASSGRDSTQETQYF. The CDR3 DNA follows: TGTGCCAGCAGTGGCCGGGACAGTACGCAAGAGACCCAGTACTTC.

The rearrangement links TRBV6-5 to TRBJ2-3, with no clear D. Looked up from germline, CDR1 is MNHEY and CDR2 is SVGAGI. The CDR3 has 14 amino acids. Trimming took off 4 bases at V and 0 bases at J, with 8 bases between the two ends. The CDR3 nucleotides read TGTGCCAGCAGTTTTACATCTAGCACAGATACGCAGTATTTT. This sequence encodes CASSFTSSTDTQYF.

This clone came up a few times. The J gene is TRBJ1-5, the V gene TRBV5-5, with D perhaps matching TRBD1 (5 bases). V was clipped by 2 bases and J by 7 bases, with 13 bases between them. The CDR3 is 14 amino acids. Germline CDR1 SGHKS, CDR2 YYEKEE (reference sequence). CDR3 nucleotide sequence: TGTGCCAGCAGCTTTTCCACCCAGGGCCAGCCCCAGCATTTT. It encodes CASSFSTQGQPQHF.

The chain couples TRBV2 to TRBJ2-5, with a weak D call TRBD1 (5 bases). The J call may be wrong; the DNA end is better matched by TRBJ2-7. The CDR3 has 12 residues. Germline V lookup: CDR1 SNHLY, CDR2 FYNNEI. CDR3 nucleotide sequence: TGTGCCAGCACAGGGCTAAGAAACGAGCAGTACTTC. Residues: CASTGLRNEQYF.

Written as DNA, the CDR3 is TGTGCCAGCAGCTTAGTCGTCCAAGAGACCCAGTACTTC. Protein sequence: CASSLVVQETQYF. This sequence joins TRBV7-9 and TRBJ2-5; unclear D gene. Trimming left V 1 base short and J 1 base short, with 4 bases between. Germline CDR1 and CDR2: SEHNR and FQNEAQ (reference sequence). This CDR3 has 13 residues.

The V and J genes are TRBV7-9 and TRBJ2-5, with 9 bases aligning to TRBD1. The J call is uncertain, as TRBJ2-7 better fits the DNA end. Germline V gives CDR1 SEHNR, CDR2 FQNEAQ (reference sequence). The CDR3 is 14 amino acids. As DNA, the CDR3 is TGTGCCAGCAGCTTGGGACAGGGATACTACGAGCAGTACTTC. It is translated as CASSLGQGYYEQYF.

The chain recombines TRBV13 with TRBJ1-1, with D maybe TRBD1 (5 bases). Germline values: CDR1 PRHDT, CDR2 FYEKMQ (reference sequence). With 3 bases removed from V and 4 bases from J, the gap between germline ends came to 12 bases. The CDR3 totals 14 residues. CDR3 loop: CASSFLVGGTEAFF. The DNA of the CDR3 is TGTGCCAGCAGCTTCTTGGTCGGGGGCACTGAAGCTTTCTTT.

This rearrangement joins TRBV6-6 to TRBJ1-1, with TRBD1 matching 7 bases. The CDR3 contains 14 residues. J gave up 7 bases and V 6 bases, and 11 bases lay outside the gene matches. CDR1 and CDR2 from the germline V gene are MNHNY and SVGAGI (reference sequence). CDR3 sequence reads: CASSHTPGQYEAFF. As DNA, the CDR3 is TGTGCCAGCAGCCATACTCCGGGACAGTATGAAGCTTTCTTT.

The chain uses TRBV6-1 and TRBJ2-7, with D tentatively TRBD2 (6 bases). Per germline, CDR1 MNHNS and CDR2 SASEGT. This CDR3 is built from 13 residues. V gave up 7 bases and J gave up 7 bases, with 17 bases separating them. In nucleotides, the CDR3 is TGTGCCAGCAAGACTAGAACCGCGGGGGAGCAGTACTTC. Protein: CASKTRTAGEQYF.

In this sample, this clone turned up a few times. V usage is TRBV10-1 and J usage is TRBJ2-7; D gene unclear. Germline V gene lookup returns CDR1 WNHNN and CDR2 SYGVQD (reference sequence). This CDR3 is built from 14 residues. V lost 0 bases, J lost 0 bases, and 6 bases lay in between. In nucleotides, the CDR3 is TGCGCCAGCAGTGAGTCGTACGGCTCCTACGAGCAGTACTTC. Protein product: CASSESYGSYEQYF.

The chain carries TRBV9 and TRBJ2-5; the D gene is possibly TRBD2 (5 bases). The germline CDR1 and CDR2 sequences are SGDLS and YYNGEE. The CDR3 contains 12 residues. V was clipped by 3 bases and J by 8 bases, with 11 bases between them. Here the CDR3 reads CASSGTASTQYF. The CDR3 bases are TGTGCCAGCAGCGGGACTGCTTCAACCCAGTACTTC.